Listed here is a single T cell receptor beta chain. Its specificity is not known. The deep-level immunoSEQ assay was used. Some clones are missing from TCRdb's copy, which holds only in-frame ones; the method was immunoSEQ multiplex PCR. The repertoire holds 2.3 million or so clones, 93% seen once, with 0.3% to 0.4% in the top ten. The sample is drawn from a study of shared clonotypes between healthy human individuals. Study at large: CD8 memory received one plate per donor, CD8 naive two, CD4 memory three and CD4 naive three.

The CDR3 is 16 residues long. CDR1 is MGHRA, CDR2 YSYEKL, per germline. The germline V and J ends were trimmed by 0 bases and 6 bases, with 15 bases remaining between them. Study-level findings and limits: Sequencing depth was expected to affect clonotype sharing among donors. Across subsets, estimated richness was generally greater for naive than for memory populations.

This TCR was sampled from a man between 18 and 29 years old in good health. Some clones in this sample may be carry-over from other donors' samples. Sequenced input: naive CD4+ T cells from PBMCs. This sample's subset: CD45RA+ positively selected. The V gene is TRBV4-1, the J gene TRBJ2-1; a weak D match, TRBD1 (6 bases). Written as DNA, the CDR3 is TGCGCCAGCAGCCAAGACCCCGGACAGCGGATCAATGAGCAGTTCTTC. Residues: CASSQDPGQRINEQFF.